A selection of T cell receptor beta chains follows, all from one sample in a study of graft-versus-host responses after intestinal transplantation. Some clones are missing from TCRdb's copy, which holds only in-frame ones; the method was immunoSEQ multiplex PCR. Among about 40,000 clones, roughly nine tenths were seen once, and the ten largest hold 2.3%. Sequencing was performed on PBMCs, taken around 330 days after intestinal transplant. The receptors were sampled from a human patient who received an intestinal transplant, so some T cells may come from the graft donor. The conserved cysteine and the conserved F or W are not part of the CDR3 here. Each record gives: V gene, J gene, CDR3 protein.

V: TRBV25-1; J: TRBJ1-3; CDR3: ASSEDRSIY
V: TRBV29-1; J: TRBJ2-5; CDR3: SVGGSLIAGTRWIVQETQY
V: TRBV6-1; J: TRBJ2-5; CDR3: ASSDYDRVGETQY
V: TRBV7-9; J: TRBJ1-5; CDR3: ASSLGGTGLTSNQPQH
V: TRBV2; J: TRBJ2-2; CDR3: ASSEATSRGTGELF
V: TRBV11-2; J: TRBJ2-7; CDR3: ASSLGAAGEQY
V: TRBV6-6; J: TRBJ2-3; CDR3: ASRNRLSDTQY
V: TRBV9; J: TRBJ1-3; CDR3: ASSSEWGAGNTIY
V: TRBV5-1; J: TRBJ2-7; CDR3: ASSPGQPTYEQY
V: TRBV4-1; J: TRBJ1-3; CDR3: ASSQDTAGPNSGNTIY
V: TRBV6-5; J: TRBJ1-3; CDR3: ASSYTGTSGNTIY
V: TRBV5-1; J: TRBJ2-3; CDR3: ASSLALTPRGARQDTQY
V: TRBV5-4; J: TRBJ1-1; CDR3: ASSSLRGRDTEAF
V: TRBV11-2; J: TRBJ2-3; CDR3: ASSWTSTDTQY
V: TRBV18; J: TRBJ2-7; CDR3: ASSPTRVSSYEQY
V: TRBV6-1; J: TRBJ2-3; CDR3: ASSEATSGGLDTQY
V: TRBV15; J: TRBJ1-2; CDR3: ATSRKTGGYGYT
V: TRBV7-9; J: TRBJ2-7; CDR3: ASSLVGGKQSYEQY
V: TRBV6-1; J: TRBJ2-7; CDR3: ASTSGQGQQQY
V: TRBV7-9; J: TRBJ2-7; CDR3: ASSSADRSYEQY
V: TRBV30; J: TRBJ2-3; CDR3: AWSVGLSSTDTQY
V: TRBV5-1; J: TRBJ2-5; CDR3: ASNGRGIGTQY
V: TRBV28; J: TRBJ2-3; CDR3: ASSPFWAGGWRGTDTQY
V: TRBV28; J: TRBJ1-3; CDR3: ASSPVGFASGNTIY
V: TRBV5-1; J: TRBJ2-1; CDR3: ASSLGSTGIDEQF
V: TRBV25-1; J: TRBJ2-7; CDR3: ASIGVGSYEQY
V: TRBV5-5; J: TRBJ2-5; CDR3: ASSLGGDPETQY
V: TRBV14; J: TRBJ2-7; CDR3: ASRGQGAYEQY
V: TRBV6-1; J: TRBJ2-5; CDR3: ASSDIGTTSGTQY
V: TRBV18; J: TRBJ2-1; CDR3: ASSPNDRGLSYSEQF
V: TRBV6-5; J: TRBJ2-1; CDR3: ASSYGVGVNEQF
V: TRBV14; J: TRBJ2-3; CDR3: ASSLGLNARTDTQY
V: TRBV9; J: TRBJ1-4; CDR3: ASSVEGRAIEKLF
V: TRBV28; J: TRBJ2-7; CDR3: ASSSIYEQY
V: TRBV6-4; J: TRBJ1-1; CDR3: ASSEGRAF
V: TRBV6-5; J: TRBJ2-5; CDR3: ASSYYRGETQY
V: TRBV6-5; J: TRBJ2-3; CDR3: ASSPTGGLTDTQY
V: TRBV7-3; J: TRBJ2-1; CDR3: ASNTSLGLISYNEQF
V: TRBV21-1; J: NA; CDR3: ASKKGLAGGEQY
V: TRBV28; J: TRBJ1-5; CDR3: ASSFRQPQH
V: TRBV2; J: TRBJ2-1; CDR3: ASRDESDEQF
V: TRBV29-1; J: TRBJ2-2; CDR3: SVDVLQGAGGELF
V: TRBV28; J: TRBJ2-7; CDR3: ASSGLAGLYEQY
V: TRBV6-6; J: TRBJ2-3; CDR3: ASSLQGGLDTQY
V: TRBV15; J: TRBJ2-5; CDR3: ATSMPGGRETQY
V: TRBV28; J: TRBJ1-5; CDR3: ASSPPYQPQH
V: TRBV27; J: TRBJ2-1; CDR3: ASSFLTVSSYNEQF
V: TRBV10-3; J: TRBJ2-4; CDR3: AISEGVAKNIQY
V: TRBV18; J: TRBJ2-7; CDR3: ASSPTRDRAYYEQY
V: TRBV5-6; J: TRBJ1-1; CDR3: ASSRTGGGTEAF
V: TRBV12-1; J: TRBJ1-1; CDR3: ASSPGSSGQGARLNTEAF
V: TRBV28; J: TRBJ1-2; CDR3: ASSFGSKGYT
V: TRBV12-5; J: TRBJ1-1; CDR3: ASGLVLRGGTEAF
V: TRBV5-1; J: TRBJ2-2; CDR3: ASRGQELTGELF
V: TRBV13; J: TRBJ1-4; CDR3: ASSLGGPNEKLF